This T cell receptor beta chain was observed in a study of blood T cell repertoires in COVID-19. Method: immunoSEQ multiplex PCR; TCRdb's copy keeps in-frame clones and lacks some. The sample yields under 85,000 clones, roughly 90% seen once. The CDR3 length is 15 residues. With 6 bases clipped from V and 4 bases from J, the junction kept 7 bases outside the gene matches. Germline V gene lookup returns CDR1 MDHEN and CDR2 SYDVKM. The sample was peripheral blood. The chain is built from TRBV28 and TRBJ1-5, with 9 bases fitting TRBD1. This TCR was recovered from a man older than 75 in a cohort sampled during active COVID-19. Here the CDR3 reads CASSENDRGNQPQHF. Written as DNA, the CDR3 is TGTGCCAGCAGCGAGAACGACAGGGGGAATCAGCCCCAGCATTTT.